This T cell receptor (beta chain) was identified in a study of vaccination effects on CD4 cells after COVID-19. Study results and caveats: Vaccine- and infection-induced clones showed marked clonal contraction late following vaccination.

The length of the CDR3 is 15 residues. Unmatched junction bases numbered 9, after V lost 3 bases and J lost 5 bases. Germline CDR1 and CDR2: SGDLS and YYNGEE. Profiled with immunoSEQ multiplex PCR; TCRdb holds only in-frame clones, not every one. In the table there are 20,000 to 30,000 clones, over 55% of which are singletons. This clone occurred a few times. Its specificity is unknown. Viral peptide pool expansion of antigen-specific CD4+ T cells preceded sequencing in the ViraFEST assay. Culturing for more than eight days preceded CD4+ T cell isolation. The study found no prior SARS-CoV-2 infection in the vaccine recipients, who tested negative for nucleocapsid antibodies. IL-2 medium supplanted half the medium on days 3 and 7.

The sequences come from CD4+ T cells from PBMCs cultured with HCoV-OC43 spike peptides, collected before COVID-19 vaccination. Subset denoted: HCoV-OC43 spike overlapping peptide pool stimulation. This TCR was recovered from a human donor who received a COVID-19 vaccine. The V gene is TRBV9, the J gene TRBJ2-5; 8 bases match TRBD1. CDR3 in amino acids: CASSASGQVIETQYF. The CDR3 DNA reads TGTGCCAGCAGCGCATCGGGACAGGTGATTGAGACCCAGTACTTC.